This T cell receptor (beta chain) emerged from a study of T cell repertoires in cytomegalovirus infection (dated by TCRdb to between 2017 and 2020). Regarding the complete study: Alongside well-studied HLA-B-restricted epitopes, the peptide stimulations were aimed at recently identified HLA-C-restricted CMV epitopes, whose presentation resists viral immunomodulation. Donor HLA type was relevant to the analysis, because carriage of CMV infection together with the matching HLA type was indicated by public TCR beta signatures.

This clonotype has only one observation. What antigen it recognizes has not been identified. No per-base quality is available; no much larger clone lies one base away. On its own, one read is weak support. General findings and caveats noted by the study authors: In both this cohort and an independent cohort of several hundred donors, the cumulative frequency of public TCR beta family members distinguished carriers of CMV infection plus the relevant HLA type. The ex vivo response was dominated by HLA-C-restricted CMV-specific TCR beta clonotypes, which also provided the single most frequent clonotype in two of eight donors.

The treatment or condition label here, explained by the study, means: in vitro stimulation with specific CMV peptide epitopes to enrich CMV-specific T cells. Sequencing used an Illumina HiSeq 1500. In TCRdb, the public reads were trimmed at Q25 with fastp and aligned with MiXCR, with productive beta chains retained. CDR3 protein sequences are deduplicated, and each keeps its most common genes and DNA. This sample has about 890,000 distinct CDR3 sequences in its table, and roughly 30% of those were observed once. In total, the top ten clones hold 10% to 15% of the sample. CDR1 MNHEY and CDR2 SMNVEV were looked up in the germline V gene (reference sequence). Trimming removed 6 bases from V and 4 bases from J, leaving 15 bases between the germline ends. From the cysteine through the phenylalanine, the CDR3 covers 15 amino acids. Solely the CDR3 DNA is kept, with 45 bases framed from the first base.

Here the sequenced sample was cultured CD8+ T cells from PBMCs, taken from culture after CMV antigen stimulation. The chain is assembled from TRBV27 and TRBJ2-2; the D gene is perhaps TRBD1, from 6 matching bases. This sequence originates from a human donor in good health (CMV status not recorded). Some clones in this sample may be carry-over from other donors' samples. At the DNA level, the sequence is TGTGCCAGCAGCCCCCGGACAGCCGCCACCGGGGAGCTGTTTTTT. Its amino acids are CASSPRTAATGELFF.